Listed here are 6 T cell receptor beta chains from one sample, sequenced in a study of neurological immune-mediated disorders (dated by TCRdb to between 2018 and 2021). The protocol used for the library was 5' RACE. The sequencer was an Illumina HiSeq 2500. Through fastp at Q25 and MiXCR, TCRdb rebuilt clones from the public reads, retaining in-frame beta chains. All rows with the same CDR3 protein become a single entry with the most common DNA and genes. Counted in this sample were some 37,000 distinct CDR3 sequences; 11% to 15% of them appeared once. In total, the top ten clones hold 20% to 30% of the sample. The sequencing sample was made of PBMCs. All receptors come from a woman between 50 and 59 years old with HTLV-1-associated myelopathy (HAM/TSP).

This clonotype was found many times. This rearrangement joins TRBV5-5 to TRBJ2-4; no definite D call. V gave up 4 bases and J gave up 0 bases, with 11 bases separating them. CDR1 and CDR2 from the germline V gene are SGHKS and YYEKEE (reference sequence). This CDR3 has 15 amino acids. CDR3 bases: TGTGCCAGCAGCCATTCTATTTTAGCCAAAAACATTCAGTACTTC. It yields the protein CASSHSILAKNIQYF.

This clonotype was counted ten times or more. J is TRBJ1-3 and V is TRBV12-3 or TRBV12-4, with unresolved D. V shed 5 bases and J shed 2 bases, with 13 bases lying between them. The CDR3 consists of 15 residues. CDR3 loop: CASSPNSGPGNTIYF. The CDR3 DNA reads as TGTGCCAGCAGTCCTAACAGTGGGCCTGGAAACACCATATATTTT.

The sample holds many counts of this clonotype. V usage is TRBV6-5 and J usage is TRBJ1-1; unclear D gene. The CDR3 is 14 residues long. Trimming shortened V by 2 bases and J by 0 bases, and 7 bases separated the two germline ends. Germline assignment: CDR1 MNHEY and CDR2 SVGAGI. CDR3 in amino acids: CASSYPGMNTEAFF. The CDR3 DNA reads TGTGCCAGCAGTTACCCCGGGATGAACACTGAAGCTTTCTTT.

This clonotype came up many times. The chain joins TRBV4-1 to TRBJ2-3; D uncertain. The length of the CDR3 is 15 residues. The V end was cut by 0 bases, the J end by 6 bases, with 13 bases between. In germline, CDR1 is MGHRA, CDR2 YSYEKL. The chain's CDR3 is CASSQDPVGADTQYF. CDR3 coding DNA: TGCGCCAGCAGCCAAGACCCCGTTGGCGCGGATACGCAGTATTTT.

This clonotype was counted at least ten times. V is TRBV7-2 and J is TRBJ2-2; either TRBD1 or TRBD2 may supply D (7 bases each). Germline V CDR1 and CDR2: SGHTA, FQGNSA. The CDR3 length is 15 residues. Trimming cost V 4 bases and J 4 bases, with 13 bases left between them. The DNA for the CDR3 is TGTGCCAGCAGCTCACAGGGGAGGGGCACCGGGGAGCTGTTTTTT. This translates into CASSSQGRGTGELFF.

This clonotype has a count of ten or more. The J gene is TRBJ2-1, the V gene TRBV5-6, with no clear D. Per the germline V gene, CDR1 is SGHDT and CDR2 is YYEEEE. This CDR3 spans 11 amino acids. V dropped 5 bases and J dropped 5 bases, with 5 bases sitting between them. The CDR3 is CASSWDNEQFF. DNA for the CDR3: TGTGCCAGCAGTTGGGACAATGAGCAGTTCTTC.